The 28 T cell receptor beta chains given below trace back to one sample, sequenced in a study of T cell repertoires in cytomegalovirus infection. Via MiXCR, TCRdb re-called the reads, giving one row per CDR3 protein. This table holds about 250,000 distinct CDR3 sequences, about 17% found once. Sequenced sample: CD8+ T cells from PBMCs. The source of these receptors is a human donor in good health (CMV status not recorded). Some clones in this sample may be carry-over from other donors' samples.

V and J are TRBV25-1 and TRBJ1-5; D not certain. This CDR3 is 14 amino acids long. V was clipped by 2 bases and J by 4 bases, with 9 bases between them. CDR1 is MGHDK, CDR2 SYGVNS, per germline. The CDR3 protein is CASSEGPYNQPQHF. The CDR3 DNA reads TGTGCCAGCAGTGAAGGGCCTTATAATCAGCCCCAGCATTTT.

This clonotype was seen a handful of times. The V and J genes are TRBV6-6 and TRBJ2-2, with 10 bases fitting TRBD1. Germline V CDR1 and CDR2: MNHNY, SVGAGI (reference sequence). J gave up 1 base and V 4 bases, and 6 bases lay outside the gene matches. CDR3 length: 17 amino acids. The CDR3 sequence: CASSWDRGLGNTGELFF. DNA of the CDR3: TGTGCCAGCAGTTGGGACAGGGGTCTCGGGAACACCGGGGAGCTGTTTTTT.

This clonotype was counted a single time. The CDR3 DNA reads TGTGCCAGCAGCTTAGGTCGGGCCGGAAATTCACCCCTCCACTTT. The encoded protein is CASSLGRAGNSPLHF. V usage is TRBV13 and J usage is TRBJ1-6; D not certain. The germline V gene has CDR1 PRHDT and CDR2 FYEKMQ (reference sequence). The CDR3 is 15 residues long. V lost 0 bases and J lost 7, with 10 bases in between. The full variable domain, rest sourced from reference TRBV13 and TRBJ1-6, is AAGVIQSPRHLIKEKRETATLKCYPIPRHDTVYWYQQGPGQDPQFLISFYEKMQSDKGSIPDRFSAQQFSDYHSELNMSSLELGDSALYFCASSLGRAGNSPLHFGNGTRLTVT.

This clonotype was observed a few times. This sequence joins TRBV10-3 and TRBJ2-3; 7 nucleotides match TRBD2. Germline CDR1 ENHRY, CDR2 SYGVKD. The CDR3 spans 17 residues. The ends lost 4 bases at V and 4 bases at J; junction bases unmatched: 14. CDR3 sequence: CAISAGGVAAGPDTQYF. For the CDR3, the DNA is TGTGCCATCAGTGCGGGAGGTGTAGCGGCTGGCCCAGATACGCAGTATTTT.

This clonotype was recorded at least ten times. This rearrangement joins TRBV7-8 to TRBJ2-2; D uncertain. CDR3 length: 14 amino acids. The germline V gene has CDR1 SGHVS and CDR2 FQNEAQ. V gave up 5 bases and J gave up 2 bases, with 9 bases separating them. This CDR3 reads CASSPHGNTGELFF. CDR3 coding DNA: TGTGCCAGCAGCCCCCACGGAAACACCGGGGAGCTGTTTTTT.

This clonotype was detected a few times. The genes are TRBV6-1 and TRBJ2-7, with D tentatively TRBD2 (5 bases). Germline loops: CDR1 MNHNS, CDR2 SASEGT. Deletions cut 7 bases from V and 0 bases from J, with 25 bases between. The CDR3 runs 18 residues. The CDR3 sequence: CASTGRAEMRKSSYEQYF. As DNA, the CDR3 is TGTGCCAGCACCGGGCGGGCAGAAATGAGAAAGAGCTCCTACGAGCAGTACTTC.

This clonotype showed up many times. The CDR3 here is CASSLPGQPSYEQYF. CDR3 nucleotide sequence: TGTGCCAGCAGCTTGCCGGGACAGCCCTCCTACGAGCAGTACTTC. The chain links TRBV7-9 to TRBJ2-7; 7 bases agree with TRBD1. CDR3 size: 15 residues. The germline V gene has CDR1 SEHNR and CDR2 FQNEAQ (reference sequence). Losses at the gene ends were 3 bases for V and 0 bases for J; bases not matched to a gene: 5.

The chain employs TRBV7-9 and TRBJ1-4; 10 bases are a match to TRBD1. The length of the CDR3 is 19 residues. CDR1 and CDR2 (germline): SEHNR, FQNEAQ (reference sequence). The J segment lost 0 bases and the V segment lost 5 bases, leaving 12 bases of the junction unmatched. The CDR3 DNA follows: TGTGCCAGCAGCCCAACGGACAGGGGGGAATCAGCAACTAATGAAAAACTGTTTTTT. This codes for CASSPTDRGESATNEKLFF.

This clonotype was picked up many times. The J gene is TRBJ2-5, the V gene TRBV7-9; weak D call: TRBD1 (6 bases). CDR1 SEHNR and CDR2 FQNEAQ come from the germline V gene (reference sequence). The V end was cut by 2 bases, the J end by 2 bases, with 9 bases between. The length of the CDR3 is 14 residues. CDR3 DNA sequence: TGTGCCAGCAGCTTACCGGACAGACAAGAGACCCAGTACTTC. Its protein product is CASSLPDRQETQYF.

This clonotype was detected a few times. The V and J genes are TRBV19 and TRBJ1-4, with TRBD1 matching 8 bases. The V and J ends lost 5 bases and 8 bases, in that order; junction bases with no gene match: 7. Looked up from germline, CDR1 is LNHDA and CDR2 is SQIVND (reference sequence). The CDR3 runs 14 residues. CDR3: CASSPEGQAEKLFF. CDR3 nucleotides: TGTGCCAGTAGTCCGGAGGGACAGGCCGAAAAACTGTTTTTT.

This chain uses TRBV6-2 or TRBV6-3 with TRBJ1-1; D is unclear. With 2 bases removed from V and 1 base from J, the gap between germline ends came to 14 bases. CDR1 and CDR2 from the germline V gene are MNHEY and SVGEGT. The CDR3 covers 16 residues. Here the CDR3 reads CASSYTLSSQNTEAFF. CDR3 sequence (DNA): TGTGCCAGCAGTTACACACTATCCTCACAGAACACTGAAGCTTTCTTT.

A remark on this clonotype: The junction departs from germline at one end; a sequencing error may be responsible. The V gene is TRBV14, the J gene TRBJ1-1; 7 bases map to TRBD1. In germline, CDR1 is SGHDN, CDR2 FVKESK. The CDR3 has 18 residues. CDR3: CASSQVDVRGPFDTEVFF. In nucleotides, the CDR3 is TGTGCCAGCAGCCAAGTGGACGTTAGGGGGCCCTTTGACACTGAAGTTTTCTTT.

This clonotype was detected only a few times. CDR3: CASSLAPSQSSYNEQFF. In DNA, the CDR3 is TGCGCCAGCAGCTTGGCCCCCAGCCAGAGCTCCTACAATGAGCAGTTCTTC. This rearrangement joins TRBV5-1 to TRBJ2-1; no reliable D call. V lost 0 bases and J 0 bases, leaving 13 bases between the germline ends. This CDR3 is 17 amino acids long. Germline CDR1 is SGHRS and CDR2 is YFSETQ. Complete variable domain (other parts from reference TRBV5-1 and TRBJ2-1): KAGVTQTPRYLIKTRGQQVTLSCSPISGHRSVSWYQQTPGQGLQFLFEYFSETQRNKGNFPGRFSGRQFSNSRSEMNVSTLELGDSALYLCASSLAPSQSSYNEQFFGPGTRLTVL.

This clonotype was picked up many times. V usage is TRBV28 and J usage is TRBJ2-1; TRBD1 might be the D (6 bases). The germline V gene encodes CDR1 MDHEN and CDR2 SYDVKM. Between the trimmed V and J ends, which lost 5 bases and 6 bases, there was a span of 14 bases. The CDR3 totals 14 residues. CDR3 in amino acids: CASSLHRVGNEQFF. In nucleotides, the CDR3 is TGTGCCAGCAGTCTTCACAGGGTTGGCAATGAGCAGTTCTTC.

This clonotype was counted a few times. CDR3 region: CASSFPRGGATNEKLFF. The DNA for the CDR3 is TGTGCCAGCAGTTTCCCTCGGGGGGGAGCAACTAATGAAAAACTGTTTTTT. This chain links TRBV12-3 or TRBV12-4 with TRBJ1-4; tentatively, D is TRBD1 (5 bases). The CDR3 is made up of 17 amino acids. Trimming took 3 bases from V and 0 from J, leaving 14 bases between them.

The J gene is TRBJ2-3, the V gene TRBV12-3 or TRBV12-4; TRBD2 matches at 12 bases. This CDR3 is 18 amino acids long. Trimming took 10 bases from V and 0 from J; bases not matched to a gene: 14. This chain's CDR3 is CANSPLAGGPRSTDTQYF. CDR3 DNA: TGTGCCAACAGCCCACTAGCGGGGGGCCCGAGGAGCACAGATACGCAGTATTTT.

This clonotype was seen many times. This chain connects TRBV7-6 to TRBJ2-1; 8 nucleotides align to TRBD2. This CDR3 is 16 amino acids long. Germline CDR1 is SGHVS and CDR2 is FNYEAQ. The J segment lost 3 bases and the V segment lost 2 bases, leaving 6 bases of the junction unmatched. DNA for the CDR3: TGTGCCAGCAGCTTAACCATAGCGGGGAGCTACAATGAGCAGTTCTTC. It yields the protein CASSLTIAGSYNEQFF.

In this sample, this clonotype turned up a few times. The rearrangement links TRBV28 to TRBJ1-5; no reliable D call. The V and J ends lost 7 bases and 4 bases respectively, with 14 bases between them. This CDR3 contains 14 residues. Per the germline V gene, CDR1 is MDHEN and CDR2 is SYDVKM. CDR3 region: CASTKTGLNQPQHF. The CDR3 DNA is TGTGCCAGCACCAAAACGGGGTTAAATCAGCCCCAGCATTTT.

This chain uses TRBV4-1 with TRBJ2-5; 11 bases line up with TRBD2. Per the germline V gene, CDR1 is MGHRA and CDR2 is YSYEKL. After removal of 0 bases from V and 2 bases from J, the junction contained 2 bases not matched to a gene. The CDR3 is 16 residues long. CDR3: CASSQDTSGGQETQYF. The CDR3 region has the DNA TGCGCCAGCAGCCAAGATACTAGCGGGGGACAAGAGACCCAGTACTTC.

This clonotype appeared many times. This sequence joins TRBV2 and TRBJ2-7; D tentatively fits TRBD1 or TRBD2 (5 bases each). Trimming pared 7 bases from V and 0 bases from J, leaving 13 bases between. The V gene's germline CDR1 is SNHLY and CDR2 FYNNEI. This CDR3 is built from 14 residues. CDR3 DNA sequence: TGTGCCAGCACGGGGCAGCAACTCTCCTACGAGCAGTACTTC. Encoded protein: CASTGQQLSYEQYF.

The rearrangement joins TRBV7-6 to TRBJ2-6, with 9 nucleotides matching TRBD1. CDR3 length: 19 amino acids. Germline values: CDR1 SGHVS, CDR2 FNYEAQ. J was trimmed by 0 bases and V by 4 bases; bases with no gene match: 10. The CDR3 reads CASSSPRDRVSSGANVLTF. The CDR3 nucleotides read TGTGCCAGCAGCTCCCCAAGGGACAGGGTGTCCTCTGGGGCCAACGTCCTGACTTTC. The whole variable domain, remainder taken from reference TRBV7-6 and TRBJ2-6, is GAGVSQSPRYKVTKRGQDVALRCDPISGHVSLYWYRQALGQGPEFLTYFNYEAQQDKSGLPNDRFSAERPEGSISTLTIQRTEQRDSAMYRCASSSPRDRVSSGANVLTFGAGSRLTVL.

This clonotype was detected a few times. The V gene is TRBV28, the J gene TRBJ1-5, with D possibly TRBD1 on 5 matching bases. V was shortened by 6 bases and J by 3 bases, with 21 bases between the two germline ends. Germline V gene sequence: CDR1 MDHEN, CDR2 SYDVKM. This CDR3 contains 17 residues. CDR3 protein: CASSPLFKKGLNQPQHF. DNA of the CDR3: TGTGCCAGCAGCCCCCTCTTCAAAAAGGGGCTCAATCAGCCCCAGCATTTT.

In its sample, this clonotype was seen many times. The chain has TRBV6-6 and TRBJ2-5; tentative D call: TRBD1 (6 bases). V was pared by 2 bases and J by 4 bases, with 26 bases between. The germline V gene has CDR1 MNHNY and CDR2 SVGAGI (reference sequence). The CDR3 is 19 amino acids. CDR3 loop: CASSYLGAARRFFGETQYF. Written as DNA, the CDR3 is TGTGCCAGCAGTTACCTGGGGGCCGCGAGGAGATTCTTTGGAGAGACCCAGTACTTC.

At least ten counts were recorded for this clonotype. The chain joins TRBV7-2 to TRBJ2-7; no reliable D call. The CDR3 is 13 amino acids. V gave up 7 bases and J gave up 3 bases, with 13 bases separating them. Germline CDR1 and CDR2: SGHTA and FQGNSA. The CDR3 loop is CASTPGPLYEQYF. The CDR3 bases are TGTGCCAGCACCCCTGGACCCCTCTACGAGCAGTACTTC.

With respect to this clonotype: At one of its ends the junction is not consistent with the germline gene, which may arise from a read error. The V gene is TRBV11-2, the J gene TRBJ2-6, with 7 bases lining up with TRBD1. Germline values: CDR1 SGHAT, CDR2 FQNNGV. The CDR3 length is 18 residues. The chain's CDR3 is CASSSDRNNPSGANVLSF. In DNA form, the CDR3 reads TGTGCCAGCAGCTCGGACAGGAACAATCCCTCTGGGGCCAACGTCCTGTCTTTC.

This clonotype came up many times. The J gene is TRBJ2-7, the V gene TRBV7-2; D is tentatively TRBD1 or TRBD2 (5 bases each). CDR1 is SGHTA, CDR2 FQGNSA, per germline. Deletions cut 3 bases from V and 6 bases from J, with 12 bases between. The CDR3 extends over 13 amino acids. DNA of the CDR3: TGTGCCAGCAGCTTTTCCGGGACCTTCGAGCAGTACTTC. It specifies CASSFSGTFEQYF.

Many counts were recorded for this clonotype. The chain couples TRBV28 to TRBJ2-2, with D perhaps matching TRBD1 (6 bases). Deletions cut 1 base from V and 1 base from J, with 13 bases between. CDR1 is MDHEN and CDR2 is SYDVKM in the germline V gene. The CDR3 is 17 amino acids. CDR3 DNA: TGTGCCAGCAGTTTATACTGGGACATTGTGAACACCGGGGAGCTGTTTTTT. Protein sequence: CASSLYWDIVNTGELFF.

V usage is TRBV29-1 and J usage is TRBJ1-1; D unresolved. V dropped 4 bases and J dropped 8 bases, with 8 bases sitting between them. CDR1 is SQVTM, CDR2 ANQGSEA, per germline. The CDR3 contains 10 residues. CDR3: CSVGTLEAFF. The CDR3 DNA follows: TGCAGCGTTGGGACCTTAGAAGCTTTCTTT. The whole variable domain, remainder taken from reference TRBV29-1 and TRBJ1-1, is SAVISQKPSRDICQRGTSLTIQCQVDSQVTMMFWYRQQPGQSLTLIATANQGSEATYESGFVIDKFPISRPNLTFSTLTVSNMSPEDSSIYLCSVGTLEAFFGQGTRLTVV.